This TCR beta chain was captured in a study of human T cells and chemical hapten exposure. Study-wide background: Alopecia areata, totalis or universalis was found in mostly female patients. Per-sample variation in TCR yield stemmed mainly from small pooled library volume differences. The study, taken as a whole, reports: The number of TCRs above 1 in 1000 frequency did not change after DPC sensitization.

MiXCR was run by TCRdb on the RACE reads, yielding one entry per CDR3 protein. The sample carries more than 90,000 distinct CDR3 sequences, over 10% recorded once. Time point meaning: patch test 2, 6 weeks after DPC sensitization. The treatment: therapeutic diphenylcyclopropenone sensitization with weekly scalp DPC. Trimming took off 4 bases at V and 10 bases at J, with 14 bases between the two ends. The germline V gene encodes CDR1 KGHSH and CDR2 LQKENI. This CDR3 is built from 14 residues. Note on this clonotype: Its antigen is undetermined.

The material was whole blood, obtained in connection with sensitization to the hapten diphenylcyclopropenone (DPC). This clonotype was obtained from a woman in her 40s with alopecia areata. Some clones in this sample may be carry-over from other donors' samples. V is TRBV18 and J is TRBJ1-6, with D possibly being TRBD1 (5 bases). In DNA form, the CDR3 reads TGTGCCAGCTCACTAGACAGAATTCGCTCACCCCTCCACTTT. Its protein product is CASSLDRIRSPLHF.